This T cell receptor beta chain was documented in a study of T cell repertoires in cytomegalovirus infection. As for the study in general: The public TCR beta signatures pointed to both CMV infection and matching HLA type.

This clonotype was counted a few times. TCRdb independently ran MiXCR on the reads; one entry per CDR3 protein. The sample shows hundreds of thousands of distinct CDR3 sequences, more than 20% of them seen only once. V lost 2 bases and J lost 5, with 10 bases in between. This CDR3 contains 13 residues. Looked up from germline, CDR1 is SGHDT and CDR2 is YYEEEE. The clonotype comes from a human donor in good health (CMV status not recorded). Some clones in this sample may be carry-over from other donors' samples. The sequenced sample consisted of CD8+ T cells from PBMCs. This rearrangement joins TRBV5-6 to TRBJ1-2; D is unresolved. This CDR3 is CASSFPSPYGYTF. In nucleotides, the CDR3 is TGTGCCAGCAGCTTTCCCTCACCTTATGGCTACACCTTC. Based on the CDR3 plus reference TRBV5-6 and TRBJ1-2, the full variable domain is DAGVTQSPTHLIKTRGQQVTLRCSPKSGHDTVSWYQQALGQGPQFIFQYYEEEERQRGNFPDRFSGHQFPNYSSELNVNALLLGDSALYLCASSFPSPYGYTFGSGTRLTVV.